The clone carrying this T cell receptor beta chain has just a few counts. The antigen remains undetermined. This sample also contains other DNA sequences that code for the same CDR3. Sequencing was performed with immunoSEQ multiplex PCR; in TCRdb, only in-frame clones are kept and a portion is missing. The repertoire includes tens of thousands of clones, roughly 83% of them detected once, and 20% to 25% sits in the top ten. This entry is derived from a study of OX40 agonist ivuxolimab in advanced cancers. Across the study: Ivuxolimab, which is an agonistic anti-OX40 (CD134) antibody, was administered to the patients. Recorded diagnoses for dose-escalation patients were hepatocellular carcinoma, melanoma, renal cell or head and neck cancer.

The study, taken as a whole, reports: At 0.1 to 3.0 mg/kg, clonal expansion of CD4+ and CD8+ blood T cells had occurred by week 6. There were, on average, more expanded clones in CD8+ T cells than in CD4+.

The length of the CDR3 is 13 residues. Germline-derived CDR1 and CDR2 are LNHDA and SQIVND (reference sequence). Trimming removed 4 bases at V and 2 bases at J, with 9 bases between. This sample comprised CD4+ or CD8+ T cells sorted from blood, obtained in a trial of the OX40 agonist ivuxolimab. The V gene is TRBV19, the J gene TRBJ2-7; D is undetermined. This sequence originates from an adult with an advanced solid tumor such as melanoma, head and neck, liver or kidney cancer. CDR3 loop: CASSTDGAYEQYF. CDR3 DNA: TGTGCCAGTAGTACCGACGGAGCCTACGAGCAGTACTTC.